Presented here are 26 T cell receptor beta chains from one specimen sequenced in a study of T cell responses to AZD1222 COVID-19 vaccine. This table comes from immunoSEQ multiplex PCR, and its TCRdb copy is limited to in-frame clones, with some not included. The sample includes around 100,000 clones, roughly four fifths of them seen just once. The sample was peripheral blood, taken on day 0 of AZD1222 vaccination. The receptor set was obtained from an adult in good health.

The chain carries TRBV19 and TRBJ1-5, with 9 positions matching TRBD1. V shed 5 bases, J shed 2 bases, and the junction held 4 bases outside the gene matches. Germline V CDR1 and CDR2: LNHDA, SQIVND (reference sequence). CDR3 length equals 15 residues. The CDR3 protein is CASSPDRGGNQPQHF. DNA of the CDR3: TGTGCCAGTAGTCCGGACAGGGGAGGCAATCAGCCCCAGCATTTT.

This clone was found a few times. This rearrangement joins TRBV19 to TRBJ2-7, with 7 bases aligning to TRBD2. The CDR3 covers 15 residues. Unmatched junction bases numbered 12, after V lost 7 bases and J lost 3 bases. Per germline, CDR1 LNHDA and CDR2 SQIVND (reference sequence). The CDR3 reads CASTQAASGNYEQYF. DNA of the CDR3: TGTGCCAGTACGCAGGCGGCTAGCGGAAACTACGAGCAGTACTTC.

The chain carries TRBV15 and TRBJ2-3, with TRBD2 identical over 9 bases. CDR3 length equals 16 residues. CDR1 is LNHNV and CDR2 is YYDKDF in the germline V gene (reference sequence). The ends lost 2 bases at V and 4 bases at J; junction bases unmatched: 7. CDR3 nucleotides: TGTGCCACCAGCAGACGAGCGGGAGGCGCGGCAGATACGCAGTATTTT. It codes for CATSRRAGGAADTQYF.

This chain uses TRBV9 with TRBJ2-5, with 8 bases lining up with TRBD2. The CDR3 length is 16 residues. V shed 0 bases, J shed 1 base, and the junction held 5 bases outside the gene matches. Germline CDR1 is SGDLS and CDR2 is YYNGEE. The CDR3 spells CASSVGSGGPQETQYF. CDR3 coding DNA: TGTGCCAGCAGCGTAGGTTCGGGGGGGCCCCAAGAGACCCAGTACTTC.

The V and J genes are TRBV5-1 and TRBJ2-1, with 8 bases matching TRBD2. This CDR3 has 14 amino acids. The germline CDR1 and CDR2 sequences are SGHRS and YFSETQ. Trimming took 4 bases from V and 4 from J; bases not matched to a gene: 4. Here the CDR3 DNA reads TGCGCCAGCAGCGTGGCTAGCGGGTACAATGAGCAGTTCTTC. Its translation: CASSVASGYNEQFF.

The chain combines TRBV14 with TRBJ2-1; TRBD2 agrees at 14 bases. This CDR3 is 19 amino acids long. CDR1 and CDR2 (germline): SGHDN, FVKESK. J gave up 0 bases and V 4 bases, and 8 bases lay outside the gene matches. The CDR3 nucleotides read TGTGCCAGCAGCCTGCTGGGACTAGCGGGAGTGGGCTCCTACAATGAGCAGTTCTTC. Protein: CASSLLGLAGVGSYNEQFF.

This chain connects TRBV27 to TRBJ2-3; unclear D gene. Trimming stripped 3 bases from V and 4 bases from J, with 8 bases between. The CDR3 runs to 13 residues. Germline V gives CDR1 MNHEY, CDR2 SMNVEV (reference sequence). CDR3 nucleotide sequence: TGTGCCAGCAGTTTGCAGAGTGCAGATACGCAGTATTTT. Its protein product is CASSLQSADTQYF.

The CDR3 DNA reads TGTGCCAGCAGTGAAGCGCTTTTAGTTAGCGACGAGCAGTACTTC. It yields the protein CASSEALLVSDEQYF. The chain uses TRBV2 and TRBJ2-7; tentative D call: TRBD2 (5 bases). Germline values: CDR1 SNHLY, CDR2 FYNNEI. The CDR3 runs to 15 residues. Trimming pared 0 bases from V and 5 bases from J, leaving 14 bases between.

The chain combines TRBV2 with TRBJ2-3, with D hard to call. This CDR3 spans 13 amino acids. Germline V lookup: CDR1 SNHLY, CDR2 FYNNEI. Trimming left V 5 bases short and J 4 bases short, with 10 bases between. The CDR3 loop reads CASSPATSDTQYF. CDR3 nucleotide sequence: TGTGCCAGCAGTCCGGCTACGTCAGATACGCAGTATTTT. The whole variable domain, filled in from reference TRBV2 and TRBJ2-3, reads EPEVTQTPSHQVTQMGQEVILRCVPISNHLYFYWYRQILGQKVEFLVSFYNNEISEKSEIFDDQFSVERPDGSNFTLKIRSTKLEDSAMYFCASSPATSDTQYFGPGTRLTVL.

This clone occurred many times. The chain is built from TRBV19 and TRBJ2-3, with D unresolved. This CDR3 region has 14 residues. Between the trimmed V and J ends, which lost 7 bases and 3 bases, there was a span of 14 bases. CDR1 and CDR2 from the germline V gene are LNHDA and SQIVND (reference sequence). The CDR3 here is CASKVQSSTDTQYF. The CDR3 DNA follows: TGTGCCAGTAAAGTCCAATCTTCTACAGATACGCAGTATTTT. Using reference TRBV19 and TRBJ2-3 for the parts outside the CDR3, the full variable domain is DGGITQSPKYLFRKEGQNVTLSCEQNLNHDAMYWYRQDPGQGLRLIYYSQIVNDFQKGDIAEGYSVSREKKESFPLTVTSAQKNPTAFYLCASKVQSSTDTQYFGPGTRLTVL.

This clone was recorded once. CDR3 nucleotides: TGTGCCAGCAGCTCGGGACAGCCCAATCAGCCCCAGCATTTT. Residues: CASSSGQPNQPQHF. The rearrangement joins TRBV11-2 to TRBJ1-5, with 7 bases lining up with TRBD1. This CDR3 comprises 14 residues. Germline assignment: CDR1 SGHAT and CDR2 FQNNGV. With V trimmed by 4 bases and J by 3 bases, 3 bases remained unmatched. Supplemented by reference TRBV11-2 and TRBJ1-5, the full variable domain reads EAGVAQSPRYKIIEKRQSVAFWCNPISGHATLYWYQQILGQGPKLLIQFQNNGVVDDSQLPKDRFSAERLKGVDSTLKIQPAKLEDSAVYLCASSSGQPNQPQHFGDGTRLSIL.

The chain uses TRBV28 and TRBJ1-2, with TRBD1 matching over 7 bases. The CDR3 is made up of 15 amino acids. CDR1 is MDHEN and CDR2 is SYDVKM in the germline V gene. V shed 7 bases and J 6 bases; nucleotides not matched to a gene: 14. The CDR3 DNA follows: TGTGCCAGCACCCAATTAGTCAGGGGGGTGAATGGCTACACCTTC. It codes for CASTQLVRGVNGYTF.

The V and J genes are TRBV6-5 and TRBJ2-4, with 8 bases that match TRBD2. The trim removed 2 bases at V and 7 bases at J, leaving 10 bases unmatched. The CDR3 runs to 16 residues. Germline CDR1 and CDR2: MNHEY and SVGAGI. The chain's CDR3 is CASSYGGTRGRNIQYF. In DNA form, the CDR3 reads TGTGCCAGCAGTTACGGAGGGACTAGAGGGCGGAACATTCAGTACTTC.

A note on this clone: Other nucleotide sequences from this sample produce the same CDR3. The chain has TRBV5-1 and TRBJ1-2; no definite D call. V gave up 0 bases and J gave up 0 bases, with 6 bases separating them. Germline CDR1 and CDR2: SGHRS and YFSETQ. This CDR3 is built from 14 residues. In DNA, the CDR3 is TGCGCCAGCAGCTTGGGGACGGCTAACTATGGCTACACCTTC. Translation gives CASSLGTANYGYTF.

This sequence joins TRBV5-1 and TRBJ1-2; possibly TRBD1 for D (5 bases). Germline loops: CDR1 SGHRS, CDR2 YFSETQ. The CDR3 contains 15 residues. Deletions cut 0 bases from V and 4 bases from J, with 13 bases between. CDR3 DNA: TGCGCCAGCAGCTTGGCCGACCCGGGGGGCTATGGCTACACCTTC. Translation gives CASSLADPGGYGYTF. Full variable domain (rest looked up from reference TRBV5-1 and TRBJ1-2): KAGVTQTPRYLIKTRGQQVTLSCSPISGHRSVSWYQQTPGQGLQFLFEYFSETQRNKGNFPGRFSGRQFSNSRSEMNVSTLELGDSALYLCASSLADPGGYGYTFGSGTRLTVV.

The chain joins TRBV23-1 to TRBJ1-3; TRBD1 matches 10 bases. TRBV23-1 is recorded as an ORF, its role being uncertain. Trimming at V came to 8 bases and at J to 3 bases, leaving 10 bases not matched to a gene. The CDR3 consists of 16 residues. The CDR3 DNA reads TGCGCCAGCGGAAACTCCGGGACAGGGGATGGAAACACCATATATTTT. Protein: CASGNSGTGDGNTIYF.

This chain links TRBV19 with TRBJ1-5; a possible D gene is TRBD1 (5 bases). CDR1 and CDR2 (germline): LNHDA, SQIVND (reference sequence). Trimming shortened V by 0 bases and J by 2 bases, and 8 bases separated the two germline ends. The CDR3 covers 15 residues. CDR3: CASSIEGRGNQPQHF. As DNA, the CDR3 is TGTGCCAGTAGTATAGAGGGCAGGGGCAATCAGCCCCAGCATTTT.

This chain links TRBV5-4 with TRBJ1-1, with D unclear. Germline loops: CDR1 SGHNT, CDR2 YYREEE (reference sequence). This CDR3 contains 15 residues. The ends were cut back, 3 bases at V and 0 bases at J, with 12 bases in the middle. The DNA of the CDR3 is TGTGCCAGCAGCTCGCCGAATGTCCTGAACACTGAAGCTTTCTTT. Its translation is CASSSPNVLNTEAFF.

This clone was counted only a few times. The chain uses TRBV6-5 and TRBJ2-7; 9 bases match TRBD1. CDR3 size: 15 residues. J lost 2 bases, V lost 7 bases, and 9 bases had no gene match. Per the germline V gene, CDR1 is MNHEY and CDR2 is SVGAGI. CDR3 DNA sequence: TGTGCCAGCACCCACAGGGGGCACCTACCCTACGAGCAGTACTTC. This gives the protein CASTHRGHLPYEQYF.

This sequence joins TRBV21-1 and TRBJ2-3; the D segment call TRBD2 is taken from the table without a DNA check. TRBV21-1 has pseudogene status. This CDR3 has 11 residues. The CDR3 nucleotides read TGTGCCAGCAGAGACGGGGATACGCAGTATTTT. Translation: CASRDGDTQYF.

The rearrangement uses TRBV7-9 and TRBJ1-4, with D possibly being TRBD1 (6 bases). This CDR3 is 15 amino acids long. From germline, CDR1 is SEHNR and CDR2 FQNEAQ (reference sequence). V was cut by 1 base and J by 8 bases, with 14 bases left in between. CDR3 bases: TGTGCCAGCAGCTTAGGGGTGGACAGAGGGGAAAAACTGTTTTTT. Its translation is CASSLGVDRGEKLFF.

The V call is TRBV18, the J call TRBJ1-6; the D gene is possibly TRBD1 (6 bases). The germline CDR1 and CDR2 sequences are KGHSH and LQKENI. The CDR3 consists of 16 residues. Trimming removed 4 bases from V and 7 bases from J, with 17 bases in between. In DNA form, the CDR3 reads TGTGCCAGCTCACGAACCGGGACACTTCCGAATTCACCCCTCCACTTT. This translates into CASSRTGTLPNSPLHF.

V and J are TRBV9 and TRBJ1-3; D uncertain. Germline V CDR1 and CDR2: SGDLS, YYNGEE. The CDR3 contains 14 residues. The ends were cut back, 0 bases at V and 4 bases at J, with 8 bases in the middle. In nucleotides, the CDR3 is TGTGCCAGCAGCGTAGGGGCAGTAGGAAACACCATATATTTT. It specifies CASSVGAVGNTIYF.

The chain links TRBV4-2 to TRBJ1-2; D remains ambiguous. Trimming shortened V by 1 base and J by 4 bases, and 13 bases separated the two germline ends. The CDR3 covers 15 residues. Germline V gene lookup returns CDR1 LGHNA and CDR2 YNFKEQ. The CDR3 loop is CASSQGAGSGYGYTF. CDR3 sequence (DNA): TGTGCCAGCAGCCAAGGGGCGGGGTCGGGCTATGGCTACACCTTC.

The chain uses TRBV15 and TRBJ2-7; D is ambiguous. V lost 3 bases to trimming and J lost 3 bases, with 9 bases between them. CDR3 size: 13 residues. CDR1 is LNHNV, CDR2 YYDKDF, per germline (reference sequence). As DNA, the CDR3 is TGTGCCACCAGCAGTCGAGAGAGCTACGAGCAGTACTTC. It specifies CATSSRESYEQYF.

The chain is built from TRBV5-1 and TRBJ1-2, with 11 bases identical to TRBD1. J lost 13 bases, V lost 4 bases, and 9 bases had no gene match. Germline CDR1 is SGHRS and CDR2 is YFSETQ. CDR3 length: 13 residues. CDR3 coding DNA: TGCGCCAGCAGCGCCCGGGACAGGGGGACCCCCACCTTC. Translation gives CASSARDRGTPTF. Full variable domain (rest looked up from reference TRBV5-1 and TRBJ1-2): KAGVTQTPRYLIKTRGQQVTLSCSPISGHRSVSWYQQTPGQGLQFLFEYFSETQRNKGNFPGRFSGRQFSNSRSEMNVSTLELGDSALYLCASSARDRGTPTFGSGTRLTVV.